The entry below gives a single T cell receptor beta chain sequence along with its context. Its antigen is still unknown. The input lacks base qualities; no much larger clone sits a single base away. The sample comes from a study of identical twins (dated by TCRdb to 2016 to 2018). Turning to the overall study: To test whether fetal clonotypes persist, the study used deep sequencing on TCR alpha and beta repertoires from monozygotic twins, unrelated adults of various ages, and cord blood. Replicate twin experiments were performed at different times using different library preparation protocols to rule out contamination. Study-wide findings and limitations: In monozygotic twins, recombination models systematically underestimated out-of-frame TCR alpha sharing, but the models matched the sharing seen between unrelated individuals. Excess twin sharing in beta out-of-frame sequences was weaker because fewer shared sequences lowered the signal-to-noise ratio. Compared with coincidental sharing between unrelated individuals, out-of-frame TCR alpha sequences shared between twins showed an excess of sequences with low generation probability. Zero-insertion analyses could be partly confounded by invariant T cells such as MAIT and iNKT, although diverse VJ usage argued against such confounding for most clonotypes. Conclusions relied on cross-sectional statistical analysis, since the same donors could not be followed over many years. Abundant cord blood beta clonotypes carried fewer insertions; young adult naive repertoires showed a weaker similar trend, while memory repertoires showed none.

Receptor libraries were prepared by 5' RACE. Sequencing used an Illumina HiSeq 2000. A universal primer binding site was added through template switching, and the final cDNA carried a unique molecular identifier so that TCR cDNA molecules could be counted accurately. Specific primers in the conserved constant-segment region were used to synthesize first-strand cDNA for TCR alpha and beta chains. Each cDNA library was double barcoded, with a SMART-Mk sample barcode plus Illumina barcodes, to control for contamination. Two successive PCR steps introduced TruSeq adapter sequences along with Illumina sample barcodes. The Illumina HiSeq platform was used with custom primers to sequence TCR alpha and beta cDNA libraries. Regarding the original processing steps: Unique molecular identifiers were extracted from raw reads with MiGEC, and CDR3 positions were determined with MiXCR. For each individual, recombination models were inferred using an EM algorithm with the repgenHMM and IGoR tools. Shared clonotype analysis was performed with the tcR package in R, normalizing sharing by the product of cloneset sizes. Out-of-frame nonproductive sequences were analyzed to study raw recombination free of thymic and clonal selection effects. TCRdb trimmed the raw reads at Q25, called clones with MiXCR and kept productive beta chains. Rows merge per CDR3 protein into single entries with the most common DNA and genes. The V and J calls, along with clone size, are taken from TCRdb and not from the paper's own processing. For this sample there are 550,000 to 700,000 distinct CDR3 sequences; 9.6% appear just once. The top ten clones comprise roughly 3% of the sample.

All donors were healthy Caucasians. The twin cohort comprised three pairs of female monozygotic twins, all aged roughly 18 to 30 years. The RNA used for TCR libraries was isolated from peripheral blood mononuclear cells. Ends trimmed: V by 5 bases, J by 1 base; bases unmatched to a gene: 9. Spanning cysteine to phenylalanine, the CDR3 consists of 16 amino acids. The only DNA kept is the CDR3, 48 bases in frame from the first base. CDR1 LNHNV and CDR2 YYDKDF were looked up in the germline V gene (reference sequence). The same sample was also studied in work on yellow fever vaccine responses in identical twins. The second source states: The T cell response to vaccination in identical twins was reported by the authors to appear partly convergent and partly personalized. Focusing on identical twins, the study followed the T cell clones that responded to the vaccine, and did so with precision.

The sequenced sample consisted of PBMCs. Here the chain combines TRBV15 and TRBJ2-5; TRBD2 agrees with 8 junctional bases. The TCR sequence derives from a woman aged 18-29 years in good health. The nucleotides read TGTGCCACCAGCGCCGGGGGGGTAGCGGGCCAAGAGACCCAGTACTTC. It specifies CATSAGGVAGQETQYF.